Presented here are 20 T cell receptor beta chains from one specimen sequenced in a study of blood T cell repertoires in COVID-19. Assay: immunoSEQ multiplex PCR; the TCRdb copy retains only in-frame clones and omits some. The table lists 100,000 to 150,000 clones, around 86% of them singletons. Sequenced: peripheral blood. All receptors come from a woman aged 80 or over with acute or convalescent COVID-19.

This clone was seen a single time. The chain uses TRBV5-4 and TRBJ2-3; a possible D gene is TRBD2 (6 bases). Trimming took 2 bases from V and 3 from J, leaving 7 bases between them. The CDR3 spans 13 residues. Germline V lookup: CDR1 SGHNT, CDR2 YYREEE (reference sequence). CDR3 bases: TGTGCCAGCAGCTTCGGGGGAACAGATACGCAGTATTTT. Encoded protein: CASSFGGTDTQYF.

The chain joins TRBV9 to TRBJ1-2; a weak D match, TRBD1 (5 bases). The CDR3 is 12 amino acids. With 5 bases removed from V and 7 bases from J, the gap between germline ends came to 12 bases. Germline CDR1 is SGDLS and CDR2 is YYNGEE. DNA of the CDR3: TGTGCCAGCAGTCCCGGGGGGGGTGGCTACACCTTC. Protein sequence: CASSPGGGGYTF.

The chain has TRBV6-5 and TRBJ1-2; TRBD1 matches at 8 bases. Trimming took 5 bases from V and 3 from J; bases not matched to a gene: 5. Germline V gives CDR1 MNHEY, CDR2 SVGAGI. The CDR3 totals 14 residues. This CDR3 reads CASSRTGQDYGYTF. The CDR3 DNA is TGTGCCAGCAGTCGGACAGGGCAGGACTATGGCTACACCTTC.

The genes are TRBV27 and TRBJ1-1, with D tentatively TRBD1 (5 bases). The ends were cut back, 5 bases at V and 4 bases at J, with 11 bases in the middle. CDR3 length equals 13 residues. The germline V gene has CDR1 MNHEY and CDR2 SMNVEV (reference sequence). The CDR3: CASSPSGVTEAFF. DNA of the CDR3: TGTGCCAGCAGTCCGTCGGGGGTCACTGAAGCTTTCTTT.

The CDR3 loop is CASSFSPFRSPLHF. In nucleotides, the CDR3 is TGTGCCAGCAGTTTTTCCCCTTTCCGTTCACCCCTCCACTTT. The chain links TRBV27 to TRBJ1-6, with D hard to call. V gave up 3 bases and J gave up 9 bases, with 12 bases separating them. Germline values: CDR1 MNHEY, CDR2 SMNVEV (reference sequence). The CDR3 contains 14 residues.

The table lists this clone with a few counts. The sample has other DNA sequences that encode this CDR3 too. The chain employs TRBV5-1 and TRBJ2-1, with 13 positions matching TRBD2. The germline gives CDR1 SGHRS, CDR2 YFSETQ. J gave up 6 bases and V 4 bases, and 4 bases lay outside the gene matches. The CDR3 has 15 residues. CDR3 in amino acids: CASSLGTSGVNEQFF. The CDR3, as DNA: TGCGCCAGCAGCCTCGGGACTAGCGGGGTCAATGAGCAGTTCTTC.

CDR3 sequence reads: CASSETGRGHEQFF. The CDR3 DNA reads TGTGCCAGCAGTGAGACAGGGCGGGGACATGAGCAGTTCTTC. V usage is TRBV11-3 and J usage is TRBJ2-1; a weak D match, TRBD1 (7 bases). Trimming stripped 6 bases from V and 8 bases from J, with 17 bases between. Germline values: CDR1 SGHNT, CDR2 YENEEA. This CDR3 is built from 14 residues.

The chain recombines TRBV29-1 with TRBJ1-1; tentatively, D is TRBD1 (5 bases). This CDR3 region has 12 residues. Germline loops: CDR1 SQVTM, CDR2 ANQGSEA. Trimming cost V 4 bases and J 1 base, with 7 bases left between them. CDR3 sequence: CSVVRGNTEAFF. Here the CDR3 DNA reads TGCAGCGTTGTTAGGGGGAACACTGAAGCTTTCTTT. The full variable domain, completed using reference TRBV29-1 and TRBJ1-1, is SAVISQKPSRDICQRGTSLTIQCQVDSQVTMMFWYRQQPGQSLTLIATANQGSEATYESGFVIDKFPISRPNLTFSTLTVSNMSPEDSSIYLCSVVRGNTEAFFGQGTRLTVV.

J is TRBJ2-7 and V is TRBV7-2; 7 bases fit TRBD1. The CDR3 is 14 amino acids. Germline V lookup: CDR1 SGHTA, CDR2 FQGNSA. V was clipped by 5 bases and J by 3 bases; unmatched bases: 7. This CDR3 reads CASSAHRGVYEQYF. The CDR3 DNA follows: TGTGCCAGCAGCGCCCACAGGGGTGTCTACGAGCAGTACTTC.

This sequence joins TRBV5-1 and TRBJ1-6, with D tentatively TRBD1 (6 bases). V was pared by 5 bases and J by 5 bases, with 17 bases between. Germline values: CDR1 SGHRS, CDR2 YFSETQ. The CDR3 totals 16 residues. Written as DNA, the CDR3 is TGCGCCAGCAGAGGGGGTAGCGCCGCGCATAATTCACCCCTCCACTTT. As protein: CASRGGSAAHNSPLHF.

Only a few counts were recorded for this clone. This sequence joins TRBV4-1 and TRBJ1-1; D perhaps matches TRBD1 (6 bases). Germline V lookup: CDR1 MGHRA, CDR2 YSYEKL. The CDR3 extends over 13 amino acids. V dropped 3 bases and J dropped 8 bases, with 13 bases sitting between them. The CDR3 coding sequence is TGCGCCAGCAGCCAGGAGAGGGGGTCCGAAGCTTTCTTT. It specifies CASSQERGSEAFF.

CDR3 loop: CASSLDSRDSGNTIYF. The CDR3 DNA follows: TGTGCCAGCAGCTTAGATTCGCGGGACTCTGGAAACACCATATATTTT. The chain joins TRBV7-6 to TRBJ1-3; D remains unclear. The CDR3 sequence is 16 residues long. CDR1 is SGHVS, CDR2 FNYEAQ, per germline. Trimming removed 1 base at V and 0 bases at J, with 10 bases between.

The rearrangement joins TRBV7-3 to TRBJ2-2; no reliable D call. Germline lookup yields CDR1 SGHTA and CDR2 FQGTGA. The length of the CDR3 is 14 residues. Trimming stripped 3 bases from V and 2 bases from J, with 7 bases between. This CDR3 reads CASSFALNTGELFF. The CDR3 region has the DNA TGTGCCAGCAGCTTTGCCCTAAACACCGGGGAGCTGTTTTTT.

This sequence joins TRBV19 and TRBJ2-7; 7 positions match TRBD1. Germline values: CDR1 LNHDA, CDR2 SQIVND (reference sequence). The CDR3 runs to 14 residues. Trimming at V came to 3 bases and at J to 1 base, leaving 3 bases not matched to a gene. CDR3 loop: CASSITGASYEQYF. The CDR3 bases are TGTGCCAGTAGTATTACAGGGGCATCCTACGAGCAGTACTTC.

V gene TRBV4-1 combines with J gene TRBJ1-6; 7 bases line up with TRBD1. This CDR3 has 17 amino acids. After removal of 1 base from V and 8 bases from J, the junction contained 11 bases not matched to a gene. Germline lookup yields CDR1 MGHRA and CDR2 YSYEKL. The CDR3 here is CASSQAHRQGWDSPLHF. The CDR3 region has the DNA TGCGCCAGCAGCCAAGCCCATCGACAGGGCTGGGATTCACCCCTCCACTTT.

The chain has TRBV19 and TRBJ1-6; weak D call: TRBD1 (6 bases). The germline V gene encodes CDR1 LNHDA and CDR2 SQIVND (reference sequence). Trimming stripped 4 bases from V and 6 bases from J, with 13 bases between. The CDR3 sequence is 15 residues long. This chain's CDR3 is CASSTQGFFNSPLHF. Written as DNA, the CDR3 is TGTGCCAGTAGTACACAGGGATTCTTTAATTCACCCCTCCACTTT.

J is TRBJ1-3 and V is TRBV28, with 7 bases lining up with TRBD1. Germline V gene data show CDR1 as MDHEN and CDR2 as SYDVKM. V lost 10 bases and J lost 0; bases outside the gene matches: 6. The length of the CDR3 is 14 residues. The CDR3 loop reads CATRGTDSGNTIYF. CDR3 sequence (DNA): TGTGCCACCAGGGGGACAGACTCTGGAAACACCATATATTTT.

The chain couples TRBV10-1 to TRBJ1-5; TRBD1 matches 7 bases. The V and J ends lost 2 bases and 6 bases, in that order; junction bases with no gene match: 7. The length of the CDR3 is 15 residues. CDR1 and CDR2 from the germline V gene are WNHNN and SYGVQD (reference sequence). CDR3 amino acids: CASSERQGGTQPQHF. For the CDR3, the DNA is TGCGCCAGCAGTGAGAGGCAGGGGGGTACTCAGCCCCAGCATTTT.

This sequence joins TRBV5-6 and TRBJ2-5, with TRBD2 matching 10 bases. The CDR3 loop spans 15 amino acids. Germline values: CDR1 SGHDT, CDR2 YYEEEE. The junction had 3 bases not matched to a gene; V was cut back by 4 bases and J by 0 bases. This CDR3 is CASSGTSVNQETQYF. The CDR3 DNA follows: TGTGCCAGCAGCGGGACTAGCGTTAACCAAGAGACCCAGTACTTC. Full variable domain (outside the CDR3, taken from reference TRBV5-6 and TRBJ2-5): DAGVTQSPTHLIKTRGQQVTLRCSPKSGHDTVSWYQQALGQGPQFIFQYYEEEERQRGNFPDRFSGHQFPNYSSELNVNALLLGDSALYLCASSGTSVNQETQYFGPGTRLLVL.

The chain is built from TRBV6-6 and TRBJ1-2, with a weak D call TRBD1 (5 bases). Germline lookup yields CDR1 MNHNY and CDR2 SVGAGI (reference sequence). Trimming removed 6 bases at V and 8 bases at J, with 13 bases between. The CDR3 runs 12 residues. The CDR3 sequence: CASSPREGGYTF. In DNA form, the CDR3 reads TGTGCCAGCAGCCCCAGGGAGGGCGGCTACACCTTC.